These 7 T cell receptor beta chains share one sample of origin, sequenced in a study of CD4 T cells in relation to SARS-CoV-2 and coronaviruses. These TCRs are of unknown antigen specificity. The unexposed donors gave CD4+ T cells in about 2011-2018, prior to COVID-19. CD4+ T cells were isolated from the cells after around eleven days of culture. Clones were read by immunoSEQ multiplex PCR, and TCRdb kept only the in-frame ones, dropping some. This table holds approximately 11,000 clones, 74% found once. The specimen sequenced was CD4+ T cells from PBMCs, cultured in vitro. These receptors were collected from a human donor in good health.

This clone has a handful of counts. The V gene is TRBV18, the J gene TRBJ2-7; D is unclear. V was cut by 5 bases and J by 5 bases, with 10 bases left in between. The CDR3 runs 12 residues. Germline V gene data show CDR1 as KGHSH and CDR2 as LQKENI. For the CDR3, the DNA is TGTGCCAGCTCAGAAGCAGGCGACGAGCAGTACTTC. Its translation is CASSEAGDEQYF.

This clone was seen only a few times. This rearrangement joins TRBV3-1 (or the pseudogene TRBV3-2) to TRBJ2-7; D unresolved. Deletions cut 0 bases from V and 6 bases from J, with 6 bases between. Germline lookup yields CDR1 LGHDT and CDR2 YNNKEL (reference sequence). The CDR3 totals 12 residues. The CDR3 DNA reads as TGTGCCAGCAGCCAAGATATGATCGAGCAGTACTTC. Amino acids: CASSQDMIEQYF.

The rearrangement uses TRBV18 and TRBJ1-1; D is undetermined. The CDR3 is 15 residues long. Trimming took off 6 bases at V and 3 bases at J, with 17 bases between the two ends. The germline V gene encodes CDR1 KGHSH and CDR2 LQKENI. The CDR3 spells CASSVNGVGDTEAFF. The CDR3 DNA follows: TGTGCCAGCTCCGTGAACGGGGTTGGAGACACTGAAGCTTTCTTT.

The chain employs TRBV29-1 and TRBJ2-3; 7 nucleotides line up with TRBD2. This CDR3 has 15 residues. J lost 5 bases, V lost 3 bases, and 11 bases had no gene match. CDR1 SQVTM and CDR2 ANQGSEA come from the germline V gene. CDR3 DNA: TGCAGCGTTGAGGGAGGGAGCGAAGTTCTAGATACGCAGTATTTT. Protein sequence: CSVEGGSEVLDTQYF.

On this clone itself: The junction departs from germline at one end; a sequencing error may be responsible. The rearrangement links TRBV7-7 to TRBJ2-5; tentatively, D is TRBD1 or TRBD2 (6 bases each). The CDR3 totals 16 residues. The germline V gene has CDR1 SSHAT and CDR2 FNYEAQ (reference sequence). CDR3 protein: CASSLGGHGELETQYF. In DNA form, the CDR3 reads TGTGCTAGCAGCTTAGGGGGGCACGGAGAGCTAGAGACCCAGTACTTC.

This chain joins TRBV13 and TRBJ2-7, with 12 nucleotides matching TRBD2. V lost 0 bases and J lost 2; bases outside the gene matches: 8. The CDR3 spans 18 residues. CDR1 and CDR2 from the germline V gene are PRHDT and FYEKMQ (reference sequence). The CDR3, as DNA: TGTGCCAGCAGCTTAGGCGGGCTAGCGGGAGGGGGTACCTACGAGCAGTACTTC. Its translation: CASSLGGLAGGGTYEQYF.

This clone was seen a few times. This chain joins TRBV19 and TRBJ1-2; weak D call: TRBD1 (5 bases). From germline, CDR1 is LNHDA and CDR2 SQIVND (reference sequence). The CDR3 runs 13 residues. V was trimmed by 3 bases and J by 6 bases, leaving 11 bases between them. In DNA, the CDR3 is TGTGCCAGTAGTATTCGGGGGATCCATGGCTACACCTTC. Protein product: CASSIRGIHGYTF.